These 28 T cell receptor beta chains were sequenced from one sample in a study of circulating tumor DNA in untreated peripheral T-cell lymphoma listed by TCRdb under 2021. Library method: the immunoSEQ multiplex PCR assay. The table comes from immuneACCESS by way of TCRdb, which keeps in-frame sequences with V and J called. Part of the clones is missing from these tables; in studies checked, under half for an unresolved V gene and the rest for unknown reasons. Across this sample there are around 1,300 clones, with about 70% seen only once. The ten largest clones capture approximately 72% of the sample. Sequenced: tumor tissue. Receptor source: a human donor with peripheral T-cell lymphoma.

This clone appeared a few times. The chain employs TRBV19 and TRBJ2-7; D is tentatively TRBD1 or TRBD2 (5 bases each). CDR3 length: 12 amino acids. Looked up from germline, CDR1 is LNHDA and CDR2 is SQIVND (reference sequence). Here the CDR3 DNA reads TGTGCTTCGGGGCAGGGAAGAATCGAGCAGTACTTC. This translates into CASGQGRIEQYF.

V and J are TRBV14 and TRBJ2-7; D unclear. Trimming pared 0 bases from V and 8 bases from J, leaving 11 bases between. The CDR3 length is 13 residues. In germline, CDR1 is SGHDN, CDR2 FVKESK. Written as DNA, the CDR3 is TGTGCCAGCAGCCAAGAGCAGAGTGGAAAGCAGTACTTC. This gives the protein CASSQEQSGKQYF. Looking up the rest from reference TRBV14 and TRBJ2-7 gives the full variable domain: EAGVTQFPSHSVIEKGQTVTLRCDPISGHDNLYWYRRVMGKEIKFLLHFVKESKQDESGMPNNRFLAERTGGTYSTLKVQPAELEDSGVYFCASSQEQSGKQYFGPGTRLTVT.

This clone was seen once. The chain uses TRBV5-1 and TRBJ1-2, with D maybe TRBD1 (6 bases). The CDR3 has 17 amino acids. V was trimmed by 0 bases and J by 5 bases, leaving 20 bases between them. Germline V gene data show CDR1 as SGHRS and CDR2 as YFSETQ. Here the CDR3 reads CASSLEGGPLLGYGYTF. DNA of the CDR3: TGCGCCAGCAGCTTGGAGGGGGGCCCCCTGCTTGGATATGGCTACACCTTC.

The chain uses TRBV19 and TRBJ1-5; no clear D gene. V shed 7 bases and J shed 6 bases, with 16 bases lying between them. CDR3 length equals 14 residues. Germline V CDR1 and CDR2: LNHDA, SQIVND (reference sequence). This CDR3 reads CASTLRVGGQPQHF. CDR3 coding DNA: TGTGCCAGTACCCTTAGGGTAGGCGGTCAGCCCCAGCATTTT.

This chain uses TRBV28 with TRBJ1-4; D is ambiguous. V lost 8 bases, J lost 6 bases, and 13 bases lay in between. The CDR3 runs to 13 residues. CDR1 MDHEN and CDR2 SYDVKM come from the germline V gene. CDR3 in amino acids: CASLTRADEKLFF. The CDR3 DNA is TGTGCCAGCCTAACCCGAGCCGATGAAAAACTGTTTTTT.

This clone has a handful of counts. The V gene is TRBV19, the J gene TRBJ2-7; 12 positions agree with TRBD1. Germline V gene data show CDR1 as LNHDA and CDR2 as SQIVND (reference sequence). V lost 1 base, J lost 5 bases, and 3 bases stayed unmatched. The CDR3 is made up of 15 amino acids. Here the CDR3 DNA reads TGTGCCAGTAGTATAGGAGGGACAGGGGGCCACGAGCAGTACTTC. Residues: CASSIGGTGGHEQYF. Full variable domain (remainder filled in from reference TRBV19 and TRBJ2-7): DGGITQSPKYLFRKEGQNVTLSCEQNLNHDAMYWYRQDPGQGLRLIYYSQIVNDFQKGDIAEGYSVSREKKESFPLTVTSAQKNPTAFYLCASSIGGTGGHEQYFGPGTRLTVT.

This chain uses TRBV15 with TRBJ1-4, with D tentatively TRBD1 (5 bases). This CDR3 has 14 residues. V was cut by 1 base and J by 7 bases, with 10 bases left in between. Germline V gives CDR1 LNHNV, CDR2 YYDKDF (reference sequence). The CDR3 protein is CATSRGREGEKLFF. CDR3 coding DNA: TGTGCCACCAGCAGAGGCAGGGAAGGTGAAAAACTGTTTTTT.

The chain carries TRBV19 and TRBJ2-7; 12 bases fit TRBD2. The germline V gene has CDR1 LNHDA and CDR2 SQIVND (reference sequence). V dropped 4 bases and J dropped 7; count of bases not matched to a gene: 8. The CDR3 is 15 residues long. CDR3: CASSTGLAGLLEQYF. In DNA, the CDR3 is TGTGCCAGTAGTACAGGACTAGCGGGACTACTAGAGCAGTACTTC.

The V call is TRBV7-4, the J call TRBJ2-1, with D uncertain. Per germline, CDR1 SGHVT and CDR2 SQSDAQ. V was clipped by 3 bases and J by 4 bases, with 7 bases between them. The CDR3 totals 13 residues. CDR3 residues: CASSFGQYNEQFF. The CDR3 DNA follows: TGTGCCAGCAGCTTCGGCCAGTACAATGAGCAGTTCTTC. Supplemented by reference TRBV7-4 and TRBJ2-1, the full variable domain reads GAGVSQSPRYKVAKRGRDVALRCDSISGHVTLYWYRQTLGQGSEVLTYSQSDAQRDKSGRPSGRFSAERPERSVSTLKIQRTEQGDSAVYLCASSFGQYNEQFFGPGTRLTVL.

This clone was detected only a few times. The chain is built from TRBV6-8 and TRBJ1-1; the D is unclear. This CDR3 comprises 14 residues. Trimming took 5 bases from V and 6 from J, leaving 16 bases between them. Per the germline V gene, CDR1 is MNHGY and CDR2 is SAAAGT. The CDR3 loop reads CASSDLEGGSEAFF. The DNA for the CDR3 is TGTGCCAGCAGTGACCTTGAGGGTGGATCTGAAGCTTTCTTT.

V is TRBV10-1 and J is TRBJ2-7, with D possibly matching TRBD2 (6 bases). CDR3 length: 15 residues. Trimming removed 0 bases from V and 3 bases from J, with 12 bases in between. The germline V gene encodes CDR1 WNHNN and CDR2 SYGVQD (reference sequence). The CDR3 sequence is CASSESIGGIYEQYF. The CDR3 DNA sequence: TGCGCCAGCAGTGAGTCGATTGGCGGGATCTACGAGCAGTACTTC.

This clone has only one observation. The chain recombines TRBV7-1 with TRBJ1-5; no definite D call. TRBV7-1 is an open reading frame whose function is uncertain. The V gene lost 5 bases and the J gene lost 3 bases, with 8 bases spanning the gap. The CDR3 runs to 13 residues. The CDR3 sequence is CASSLGTNQPQHF. The CDR3 DNA sequence: TGTGCCAGCAGCCTGGGTACCAATCAGCCCCAGCATTTT.

This clone was seen a handful of times. The J gene is TRBJ1-2, the V gene TRBV19, with D hard to call. The CDR3 runs 12 residues. V lost 10 bases to trimming and J lost 8 bases, with 17 bases between them. Germline V gene lookup returns CDR1 LNHDA and CDR2 SQIVND (reference sequence). The CDR3 region is CATTYEGEGYTF. CDR3 sequence (DNA): TGTGCCACCACATACGAAGGCGAAGGCTACACCTTC.

The rearrangement uses TRBV5-1 and TRBJ2-1; 14 nucleotides line up with TRBD2. CDR3 length: 16 residues. J lost 5 bases, V lost 4 bases, and 5 bases had no gene match. Germline CDR1 SGHRS, CDR2 YFSETQ. DNA for the CDR3: TGCGCCAGCAGCCCAAGGACTAGCGGGGGGAACAATGAGCAGTTCTTC. Residues: CASSPRTSGGNNEQFF.

The chain joins TRBV6-8 to TRBJ1-4; D is undetermined. Germline V lookup: CDR1 MNHGY, CDR2 SAAAGT. There are 15 residues in the CDR3. Trimming cost V 2 bases and J 0 bases, with 7 bases left between them. CDR3 nucleotide sequence: TGTGCCAGCAGTTACCGGGATCCAACTAATGAAAAACTGTTTTTT. This encodes CASSYRDPTNEKLFF.

This clone has a handful of counts. The chain combines TRBV19 with TRBJ2-7; possibly TRBD1 or TRBD2 for D (5 bases each). CDR3 length: 16 residues. Germline V gene data show CDR1 as LNHDA and CDR2 as SQIVND (reference sequence). Trimming shortened V by 4 bases and J by 2 bases, and 18 bases separated the two germline ends. The CDR3 sequence: CASSSRRDGQPYEQYF. As DNA, the CDR3 is TGTGCCAGTAGTAGTAGACGGGACGGTCAACCCTACGAGCAGTACTTC. Drawing the rest from reference TRBV19 and TRBJ2-7, the complete variable domain is DGGITQSPKYLFRKEGQNVTLSCEQNLNHDAMYWYRQDPGQGLRLIYYSQIVNDFQKGDIAEGYSVSREKKESFPLTVTSAQKNPTAFYLCASSSRRDGQPYEQYFGPGTRLTVT.

The chain links TRBV6-8 to TRBJ2-1; 7 nucleotides line up with TRBD1. The CDR3 spans 13 residues. V gave up 10 bases and J gave up 5 bases; unmatched junction bases: 8. Germline assignment: CDR1 MNHGY and CDR2 SAAAGT. The CDR3 sequence: CAIGATGDNEQFF. In DNA, the CDR3 is TGTGCCATCGGGGCTACAGGGGACAATGAGCAGTTCTTC.

This clone was picked up a small number of times. The chain uses TRBV14 and TRBJ2-7; the D is unclear. V was cut by 3 bases and J by 3 bases, with 9 bases left in between. The CDR3 extends over 13 amino acids. Germline V gene data show CDR1 as SGHDN and CDR2 as FVKESK. The CDR3 sequence: CASSHLPVYEQYF. As DNA, the CDR3 is TGTGCCAGCAGCCATTTACCTGTCTACGAGCAGTACTTC.

The count of this clone is one. Compared with germline, one end of the junction differs, possibly owing to a read error. A base was left unread or ambiguous, and X is written for its residue. The rearrangement uses TRBV19 and TRBJ1-4, with D hard to call. From germline, CDR1 is LNHDA and CDR2 SQIVND (reference sequence). The CDR3 is 15 residues long. The CDR3 nucleotides are TGTRCCAGTAGTCCTCGAGGTTCATCGGGTGAAAAACTGTTTTTT. It specifies CXSSPRGSSGEKLFF.

This clone was counted a few times. CDR3 DNA: TGCGCCAGCAGGGAAGGACTGGGGGTTTTAAACATTCAGTACTTC. It specifies CASREGLGVLNIQYF. The chain has TRBV10-2 and TRBJ2-4; D may correspond to TRBD1 or TRBD2 (5 bases each). This CDR3 is 15 amino acids long. Trimming shortened V by 6 bases and J by 6 bases, and 18 bases separated the two germline ends. Germline V lookup: CDR1 WSHSY, CDR2 SAAADI.

V is TRBV10-2 and J is TRBJ2-1; 9 bases align to TRBD2. J gave up 6 bases and V 2 bases, and 8 bases lay outside the gene matches. Germline-derived CDR1 and CDR2 are WSHSY and SAAADI. The CDR3 runs 16 residues. The chain's CDR3 is CASSEPSGVSVNEQFF. The DNA of the CDR3 is TGCGCCAGCAGTGAGCCTAGCGGGGTATCGGTCAATGAGCAGTTCTTC.

The chain links TRBV6-7 to TRBJ2-7; D might be TRBD1 (6 bases). TRBV6-7 is annotated as an ORF whose role is uncertain. Trimming cost V 5 bases and J 1 base, with 18 bases left between them. CDR3 length: 16 residues. The CDR3 DNA is TGTGCCAGCAGTGAAGGCCTAGGACAGCGGTCCTACGAGCAGTACTTC. Its translation: CASSEGLGQRSYEQYF.

As regards this clone: The same CDR3 also results from other DNA sequences found in this sample. The rearrangement uses TRBV28 and TRBJ1-3; D may be TRBD1 (5 bases). This CDR3 has 14 amino acids. The V end was cut by 2 bases, the J end by 1 base, with 6 bases between. Looked up from germline, CDR1 is MDHEN and CDR2 is SYDVKM. CDR3 in DNA: TGTGCCAGCAGTTTAGGGGGATCTGGAAACACCATATATTTT. It yields the protein CASSLGGSGNTIYF.

The chain combines TRBV28 with TRBJ2-7, with TRBD1 matching 7 bases. The CDR3 is made up of 15 amino acids. Germline CDR1 and CDR2: MDHEN and SYDVKM. The junction had 9 bases not matched to a gene; V was cut back by 6 bases and J by 1 base. CDR3 DNA sequence: TGTGCCAGCAGAAGGCCTGGGACAGTTTCCTACGAGCAGTACTTC. This translates into CASRRPGTVSYEQYF.

J is TRBJ2-1 and V is TRBV28; 10 nucleotides line up with TRBD2. The V segment lost 6 bases and the J segment 6 bases; nucleotides outside the gene matches: 8. This CDR3 spans 15 amino acids. CDR1 is MDHEN and CDR2 is SYDVKM in the germline V gene. The CDR3 DNA is TGTGCCAGCAGGAAAGCGGGAGGGCCTGTCAATGAGCAGTTCTTC. Protein: CASRKAGGPVNEQFF.

The V call is TRBV6-8, the J call TRBJ1-3, with D uncertain. CDR1 and CDR2 from the germline V gene are MNHGY and SAAAGT. The CDR3 extends over 13 amino acids. V dropped 7 bases and J dropped 0 bases, with 7 bases sitting between them. CDR3 DNA sequence: TGTGCCAGCACTAAGAGCTCTGGAAACACCATATATTTT. This gives the protein CASTKSSGNTIYF.

With regard to this clone: Sequence at one end of the junction differs from germline and may be a read error. The CDR3 DNA reads TGTGCCTCAGACAGGGGGAACACTGGGGAGCTGTTTTTT. Its protein is CASDRGNTGELFF. V gene TRBV30 combines with J gene TRBJ2-2, with TRBD1 identical over 9 bases. This CDR3 has 13 amino acids. CDR1 GTSNPN and CDR2 SVGIG come from the germline V gene (reference sequence).

The gene calls are TRBV11-3 and TRBJ2-2, with D possibly being TRBD2 (6 bases). The CDR3 loop spans 17 amino acids. V lost 3 bases and J 3 bases, leaving 17 bases between the germline ends. Germline V gene sequence: CDR1 SGHNT, CDR2 YENEEA. CDR3 loop: CASSLLMAGRHTGELFF. Here the CDR3 DNA reads TGTGCCAGCAGCTTGTTGATGGCGGGGCGACACACCGGGGAGCTGTTTTTT.